This T cell receptor beta chain stems from a study of CD8+ T cells in alopecia areata. This clone has more than one count but fewer than ten. Stated treatment: oral pan-JAK inhibitor, 5-10 mg twice daily. RNA was isolated and reverse transcribed to cDNA, the sequencing template. Repertoires were generated with immunoSEQ multiplex PCR, while TCRdb's copy carries only in-frame clones and drops some. The sample records about 120,000 clones, about 50% being singletons. Material: CD4+ T cells sorted from blood, obtained at week 4, from a patient treated with tofacitinib. The TCR originated in a human donor with alopecia areata.

Here the CDR3 reads CATSGYNEQFF. The CDR3, as DNA: TGCGCCACTAGCGGCTACAATGAGCAGTTCTTC. The chain employs TRBV5-1 and TRBJ2-1, with 7 bases lining up with TRBD2. CDR1 and CDR2 from the germline V gene are SGHRS and YFSETQ. The CDR3 length is 11 residues. The V and J ends lost 9 bases and 3 bases, in that order; junction bases with no gene match: 0.